A selection of T cell receptor beta chains follows, all from one sample in a study of blood T cell repertoires in COVID-19. Assay used: immunoSEQ multiplex PCR; TCRdb lists only in-frame clones, some missing. The sample has about 140,000 clones, about 90% seen once; the top ten hold roughly 10%. Specimen: peripheral blood. Every receptor here comes from a man aged 50-60 years with active or convalescent COVID-19. Each CDR3 is given with its conserved first and last residue. D genes are given only for firm matches. Size values are once, few and many counts, or a class for expanded clones, and some rows have none.

TRBJ1-2 | - | TRBV28 | - | CASSLPSFYGYTF | TGTGCCAGCAGTTTACCCTCTTTTTATGGCTACACCTTC
TRBJ2-7 | - | TRBV2 | - | CASRVAPIDEQYF | TGTGCCAGCAGGGTGGCCCCAATTGACGAGCAGTACTTC
TRBJ1-2 | TRBD1 | TRBV5-6 | - | CASSRMNGQGGYGYTF | TGTGCCAGCAGCCGGATGAACGGACAGGGGGGCTATGGCTACACCTTC
TRBJ2-7 | - | TRBV28 | - | CASSSPDSYEQYF | TGTGCCAGCAGCTCCCCGGACAGCTACGAGCAGTACTTC
TRBJ1-5 | - | TRBV19 | once | CASSITGNRRQPQHF | TGTGCCAGTAGTATCACCGGGAATCGCCGTCAGCCCCAGCATTTT
TRBJ2-7 | TRBD1 | TRBV10-3 | - | CAISTGTGGAYEQYF | TGTGCCATCAGTACAGGGACAGGGGGCGCCTACGAGCAGTACTTC
TRBJ2-1 | TRBD2 | TRBV5-1 | - | CASRGRAGGEDEQFF | TGCGCCAGCCGTGGCAGGGCGGGAGGGGAAGATGAGCAGTTCTTC
TRBJ2-7 | TRBD1 | TRBV27 | - | CASRGTGRYEQYF | TGTGCCAGCAGGGGGACAGGGAGATACGAGCAGTACTTC
TRBJ2-1 | - | TRBV6-5 | - | CASTAYNEQFF | TGTGCCAGCACAGCCTACAATGAGCAGTTCTTC
TRBJ2-5 | - | TRBV6-1 | - | CASSENVGQIGETQYF | TGTGCCAGCAGTGAAAATGTTGGACAGATTGGAGAGACCCAGTACTTC
TRBJ1-2 | TRBD1 | TRBV19 | - | CASSDWTGGSYGYTF | TGTGCCAGTAGTGACTGGACAGGGGGTTCCTATGGCTACACCTTC
TRBJ1-6 | TRBD1 | TRBV6-5 | once | CASRGQGVYNSPLHF | TGTGCCAGCAGGGGACAGGGCGTTTATAATTCACCCCTCCACTTT
TRBJ1-3 | - | TRBV7-3 | - | CASSLNVGNTIYF | TGTGCCAGCAGCTTAAACGTCGGGAACACCATATATTTT
TRBJ1-4 | TRBD1 | TRBV2 | - | CARFDPTGGPNEKLFF | TGTGCCAGATTCGATCCAACAGGGGGGCCTAATGAAAAACTGTTTTTT
TRBJ2-7 | - | TRBV5-1 | - | CASSLEVGARHEQYF | TGCGCCAGCAGCTTGGAAGTTGGGGCGAGGCACGAGCAGTACTTC
TRBJ1-5 | - | TRBV4-2 | few | CASSQDRRVDSNQPQHF | TGTGCCAGCAGCCAAGACCGGAGGGTTGATAGCAATCAGCCCCAGCATTTT
TRBJ1-4 | - | TRBV5-1 | - | CASSFSGTNEKLFF | TGCGCCAGCAGCTTCAGTGGTACTAATGAAAAACTGTTTTTT
TRBJ1-4 | TRBD1 | TRBV15 | - | CATSKPGQGNEKLFF | TGTGCCACCAGCAAACCGGGACAGGGCAATGAAAAACTGTTTTTT
TRBJ2-7 | TRBD2 | TRBV9 | few | CASSVVAGGYEQYF | TGTGCCAGCAGCGTAGTTGCGGGAGGGTACGAGCAGTACTTC
TRBJ1-5 | TRBD1 | TRBV6-5 | - | CASSWTGINQPQHF | TGTGCCAGCAGTTGGACAGGGATCAATCAGCCCCAGCATTTT
TRBJ1-5 | TRBD1 | TRBV6-6 | - | CASIEGQGSQPQHF | TGTGCCAGCATCGAGGGACAGGGTAGCCAGCCCCAGCATTTT
TRBJ2-1 | - | TRBV29-1 | - | CSVEVGRGTEQFF | TGCAGCGTTGAAGTGGGCAGGGGTACTGAGCAGTTCTTC
TRBJ1-5 | - | TRBV19 | - | CATGFQGNQPQHF | TGTGCCACCGGTTTTCAGGGAAATCAGCCCCAGCATTTT
TRBJ1-2 | TRBD1 | TRBV30 | - | CAWTRQGVFYGYTF | TGTGCCTGGACGAGACAGGGTGTCTTCTACGGCTACACCTTC